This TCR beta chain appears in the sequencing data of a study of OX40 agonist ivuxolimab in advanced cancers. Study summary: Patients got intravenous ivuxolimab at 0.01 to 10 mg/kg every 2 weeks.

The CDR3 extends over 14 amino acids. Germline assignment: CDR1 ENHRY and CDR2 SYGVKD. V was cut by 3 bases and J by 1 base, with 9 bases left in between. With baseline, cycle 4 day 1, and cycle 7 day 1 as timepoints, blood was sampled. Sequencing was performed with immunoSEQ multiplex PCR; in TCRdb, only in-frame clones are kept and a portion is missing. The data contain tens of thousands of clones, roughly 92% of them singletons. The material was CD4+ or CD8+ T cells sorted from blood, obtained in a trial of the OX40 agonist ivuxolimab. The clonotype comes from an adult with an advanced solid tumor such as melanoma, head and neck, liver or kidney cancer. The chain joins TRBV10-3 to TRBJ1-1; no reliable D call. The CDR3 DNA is TGTGCCATCAGTGATACTCAGCAGAACACTGAAGCTTTCTTT. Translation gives CAISDTQQNTEAFF.